Below, 2 T cell receptor beta chains from the same sample are listed, as sequenced in a study of cytomegalovirus exposure and HLA in healthy donors. The study ran its PCR with 60 Vbeta and 13 Jbeta primers. Generated by immunoSEQ multiplex PCR, the TCRdb table keeps only in-frame clones and is missing some. The table lists about 210,000 clones, roughly 90% of them singletons. The sequenced sample consisted of PBMCs. Receptor source: a boy between 2 and 10 years old in good health and CMV-seronegative.

This clone was counted between two and nine times. The chain is built from TRBV19 and TRBJ1-5; D possibly corresponds to TRBD1 (6 bases). The germline V gene has CDR1 LNHDA and CDR2 SQIVND (reference sequence). The CDR3 loop spans 14 amino acids. V was cut by 3 bases and J by 10 bases, with 16 bases left in between. The CDR3: CASSMGASGNPQHF. The CDR3 DNA follows: TGTGCCAGTAGTATGGGGGCATCGGGTAACCCCCAGCATTTT.

The rearrangement joins TRBV5-1 to TRBJ2-2; weak D call: TRBD1 (5 bases). Germline CDR1 and CDR2: SGHRS and YFSETQ. V was trimmed by 2 bases and J by 2 bases, leaving 10 bases between them. The CDR3 has 15 residues. For the CDR3, the DNA is TGCGCCAGCAGCTTAACAGGAACAAACACCGGGGAGCTGTTTTTT. Amino acid sequence: CASSLTGTNTGELFF.